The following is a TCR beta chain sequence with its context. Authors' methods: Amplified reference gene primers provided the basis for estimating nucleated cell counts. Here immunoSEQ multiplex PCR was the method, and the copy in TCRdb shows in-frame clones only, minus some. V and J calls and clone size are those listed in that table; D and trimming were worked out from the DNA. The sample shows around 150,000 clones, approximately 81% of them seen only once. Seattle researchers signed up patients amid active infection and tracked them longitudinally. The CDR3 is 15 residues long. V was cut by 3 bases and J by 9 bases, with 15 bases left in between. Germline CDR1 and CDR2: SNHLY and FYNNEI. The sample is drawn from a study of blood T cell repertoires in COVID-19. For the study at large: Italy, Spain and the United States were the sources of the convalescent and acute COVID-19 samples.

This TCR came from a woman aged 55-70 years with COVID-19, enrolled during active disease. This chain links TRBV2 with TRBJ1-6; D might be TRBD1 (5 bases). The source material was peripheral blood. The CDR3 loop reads CASSDPQGGISPLHF. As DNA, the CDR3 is TGTGCCAGCAGTGACCCCCAGGGTGGTATTTCACCCCTCCACTTT.